A single sample gave rise to the 21 T cell receptor beta chains below, sequenced in a study of T cell repertoires in cytomegalovirus infection. Each CDR3 protein is one row after TCRdb ran MiXCR on the reads. Altogether about 530,000 distinct CDR3 sequences are present, 26% being singletons, with the ten largest covering around 14%. The sequenced material came from PBMCs. The receptor set was obtained from a human donor in good health (CMV status not recorded). Some clones in this sample may be carry-over from other donors' samples.

The sample holds one count of this clonotype. The CDR3 sequence: CAIRNDVIGNTIYF. CDR3 DNA: TGTGCCATCAGAAACGACGTGATCGGAAACACCATATATTTT. The chain is built from TRBV10-3 and TRBJ1-3; D remains ambiguous. Germline lookup yields CDR1 ENHRY and CDR2 SYGVKD. This CDR3 has 14 residues. V lost 6 bases to trimming and J lost 4 bases, with 13 bases between them.

This clonotype has at least ten counts. The J gene is TRBJ1-4, the V gene TRBV7-6, with D possibly being TRBD1 (5 bases). Deletions cut 0 bases from V and 3 bases from J, with 14 bases between. This CDR3 has 17 amino acids. Germline lookup yields CDR1 SGHVS and CDR2 FNYEAQ. In DNA, the CDR3 is TGTGCCAGCAGCTTAGCGGGACGTCCCAGGGCTAATGAAAAACTGTTTTTT. This encodes CASSLAGRPRANEKLFF.

J is TRBJ1-5 and V is TRBV30; possibly TRBD1 for D (6 bases). CDR1 is GTSNPN and CDR2 is SVGIG in the germline V gene (reference sequence). V lost 0 bases to trimming and J lost 2 bases, with 11 bases between them. The CDR3 covers 15 residues. CDR3 bases: TGTGCCTGGAGTGTAACAGGGATGGGCAATCAGCCCCAGCATTTT. Translation: CAWSVTGMGNQPQHF.

The table lists this clonotype with a count of one. The rearrangement uses TRBV7-4 and TRBJ2-2; D not resolved. The CDR3 runs 12 residues. Trimming removed 11 bases from V and 6 bases from J, with 13 bases in between. CDR1 is SGHVT and CDR2 is SQSDAQ in the germline V gene. The CDR3 DNA reads TGTGCCGTTGGGGATATCGCCGGGGAGCTGTTTTTT. Encoded protein: CAVGDIAGELFF.

This clonotype appeared a few times. The CDR3 bases are TGTGCCAGCAGCCAAGGATGGGGCAGGGGCAGTCAGCCCCAGCATTTT. This codes for CASSQGWGRGSQPQHF. V gene TRBV14 combines with J gene TRBJ1-5; D may be TRBD1 (6 bases). V was shortened by 1 base and J by 6 bases, with 16 bases between the two germline ends. CDR1 SGHDN and CDR2 FVKESK come from the germline V gene. This CDR3 comprises 16 residues.

V usage is TRBV7-9 and J usage is TRBJ2-1; D is uncertain. CDR1 SEHNR and CDR2 FQNEAQ come from the germline V gene (reference sequence). The CDR3 spans 15 residues. Trimming removed 5 bases at V and 4 bases at J, with 15 bases between. The CDR3 DNA reads TGTGCCAGCAGCCCCCACTATGCCAATTACAATGAGCAGTTCTTC. Translating it yields CASSPHYANYNEQFF.

This clonotype was counted between two and nine times. V usage is TRBV10-3 and J usage is TRBJ1-5; 7 nucleotides line up with TRBD1. Unmatched junction bases numbered 6, after V lost 4 bases and J lost 3 bases. Per the germline V gene, CDR1 is ENHRY and CDR2 is SYGVKD. This CDR3 comprises 15 residues. Written as DNA, the CDR3 is TGTGCCATCAGTGGGTCGGACAGGAACAATCAGCCCCAGCATTTT. It codes for CAISGSDRNNQPQHF.

This clonotype was counted only a few times. The genes are TRBV10-3 and TRBJ2-1, with 10 bases that match TRBD1. The ends lost 4 bases at V and 7 bases at J; junction bases unmatched: 7. The CDR3 consists of 15 residues. Germline V lookup: CDR1 ENHRY, CDR2 SYGVKD. The DNA for the CDR3 is TGTGCCATCAGTGCCGACAGGGGGCGCAGGAATGAGCAGTTCTTC. Its protein product is CAISADRGRRNEQFF.

The rearrangement uses TRBV5-6 and TRBJ2-7, with TRBD2 matching 7 bases. With V trimmed by 2 bases and J by 0 bases, 8 bases remained unmatched. Germline-derived CDR1 and CDR2 are SGHDT and YYEEEE. The CDR3 totals 16 residues. Here the CDR3 reads CASSFSGGGPSYEQYV. In DNA form, the CDR3 reads TGTGCCAGCAGCTTCTCGGGAGGCGGACCCTCCTACGAGCAGTACGTC.

This clonotype was observed a handful of times. This chain connects TRBV5-1 to TRBJ1-6; 7 bases are shared with TRBD1. Germline-derived CDR1 and CDR2 are SGHRS and YFSETQ. The ends lost 4 bases at V and 7 bases at J; junction bases unmatched: 8. There are 15 residues in the CDR3. CDR3 bases: TGCGCCAGCAGCCCCCGGACGGACAGGAATTCACCCCTCCACTTT. Translation gives CASSPRTDRNSPLHF.

The V call is TRBV29-1, the J call TRBJ1-3; 7 positions agree with TRBD1. Trimming at V came to 2 bases and at J to 7 bases, leaving 11 bases not matched to a gene. This CDR3 is 15 amino acids long. The germline gives CDR1 SQVTM, CDR2 ANQGSEA. The CDR3 sequence: CSVERTGWVGNTIYF. The DNA of the CDR3 is TGCAGCGTTGAAAGGACAGGTTGGGTGGGGAACACCATATATTTT.

The chain uses TRBV11-3 and TRBJ1-1, with D unclear. Trimming cost V 5 bases and J 2 bases, with 15 bases left between them. The germline CDR1 and CDR2 sequences are SGHNT and YENEEA. This CDR3 is 15 amino acids long. CDR3 DNA sequence: TGTGCCAGCAGCCCACCTATGGGTGACAACACTGAAGCTTTCTTT. It encodes CASSPPMGDNTEAFF.

In this sample, this clonotype turned up a few times. The chain joins TRBV6-6 to TRBJ2-1; 9 bases are shared with TRBD2. The CDR3 covers 14 residues. Germline values: CDR1 MNHNY, CDR2 SVGAGI (reference sequence). The junction had 17 bases not matched to a gene; V was cut back by 8 bases and J by 15 bases. CDR3 nucleotide sequence: TGTGCCAGCGTTACGGGGACTAGCACTCCCTTGGGGTTCTTC. Translated: CASVTGTSTPLGFF.

This clonotype was detected a few times. This rearrangement joins TRBV12-3 or TRBV12-4 to TRBJ2-2; D remains ambiguous. The V gene lost 4 bases and the J gene lost 7 bases, with 7 bases spanning the gap. This CDR3 is 12 amino acids long. CDR3 loop: CASSWDGGELFF. CDR3 DNA: TGTGCCAGCAGTTGGGATGGCGGGGAGCTGTTTTTT.

The J gene is TRBJ2-7, the V gene TRBV20-1, with TRBD1 identical over 9 bases. With 2 bases clipped from V and 6 bases from J, the junction kept 5 bases outside the gene matches. Germline CDR1 reads DFQATT; CDR2 reads SNEGSKA (reference sequence). The CDR3 runs to 13 residues. CDR3 DNA sequence: TGCAGTGCTAGAACCGGGACAGGGAGCGAGCAGTACTTC. This encodes CSARTGTGSEQYF.

As for this clonotype: One end of the junction fails to match germline, which may point to a read error. The chain combines TRBV12-3 or TRBV12-4 with TRBJ1-3; no definite D call. This CDR3 comprises 12 residues. This CDR3 reads CASSWRVGRELF. The CDR3 DNA reads as TGTGCCAGCAGTTGGCGGGTTGGCCGCGAACTTTTT.

The chain uses TRBV10-3 and TRBJ2-7; the D gene is possibly TRBD2 (6 bases). The V end lost 6 bases, the J end lost 1 base, and 13 bases lay between the germline ends. The V gene's germline CDR1 is ENHRY and CDR2 SYGVKD. CDR3 size: 14 residues. CDR3 residues: CAIRPSGGSYEQYF. In DNA form, the CDR3 reads TGTGCCATCAGGCCTAGTGGAGGGTCCTACGAGCAGTACTTC.

This clonotype was observed a handful of times. J is TRBJ1-5 and V is TRBV7-9, with a weak D call TRBD1 (6 bases). Trimming stripped 3 bases from V and 7 bases from J, with 13 bases between. Per the germline V gene, CDR1 is SEHNR and CDR2 is FQNEAQ (reference sequence). CDR3 size: 14 residues. CDR3 amino acids: CASSFGTGWQPQHF. CDR3 bases: TGTGCCAGCAGCTTTGGAACAGGGTGGCAGCCCCAGCATTTT.

This clonotype was counted a few times. The chain joins TRBV7-9 to TRBJ2-1; the match to TRBD2 covers 12 bases. The CDR3 sequence is 15 residues long. The junction had 5 bases not matched to a gene; V was cut back by 6 bases and J by 5 bases. CDR1 is SEHNR, CDR2 FQNEAQ, per germline (reference sequence). CDR3 sequence (DNA): TGTGCCAGCAGTAAAGGACTAGCGGGGCACAATGAGCAGTTCTTC. This sequence encodes CASSKGLAGHNEQFF.

The V and J genes are TRBV19 and TRBJ2-1; TRBD1 aligns across 7 bases. CDR3 size: 18 residues. With 5 bases clipped from V and 0 bases from J, the junction kept 13 bases outside the gene matches. The V gene's germline CDR1 is LNHDA and CDR2 SQIVND (reference sequence). Here the CDR3 DNA reads TGTGCCAGTAGTCCCGCCGGTCCGGGACAGAGCTCCTACAATGAGCAGTTCTTC. Translation: CASSPAGPGQSSYNEQFF. Variable domain in full (rest from reference TRBV19 and TRBJ2-1): DGGITQSPKYLFRKEGQNVTLSCEQNLNHDAMYWYRQDPGQGLRLIYYSQIVNDFQKGDIAEGYSVSREKKESFPLTVTSAQKNPTAFYLCASSPAGPGQSSYNEQFFGPGTRLTVL.

This clonotype showed up just a few times. The J gene is TRBJ1-2, the V gene TRBV4-1, with 10 bases identical to TRBD1. This CDR3 spans 15 amino acids. Germline values: CDR1 MGHRA, CDR2 YSYEKL. V lost 3 bases and J lost 8; bases outside the gene matches: 9. The CDR3 region has the DNA TGCGCCAGCAGCCACCTTGACAGGGGGCAACTCGGCTACACCTTC. Translating gives CASSHLDRGQLGYTF.